The entry that follows covers one T cell receptor beta chain sequence. Its antigen is as yet unknown. The ends lost 1 base at V and 4 bases at J; junction bases unmatched: 4. CDR1 and CDR2 (germline): DFQATT, SNEGSKA (reference sequence). CDR3 length: 14 residues. Primed by a sample-barcoded 5' primer and a J-beta primer mix, a second PCR proceeded for about 6 to 11 cycles. TCRdb re-derived calls from the 5' RACE reads in MiXCR, one entry per CDR3 protein. The repertoire includes some 1.6 million distinct CDR3 sequences, about 35% of them detected once, and over 9% sits in the top ten. The sample originates from a study of blood T cells in healthy people across ages. Findings and limits, study-wide: Donor CMV status was unknown, possibly confounding expanded clonotype changes. Estimates of diversity drawn from one million T cells were considered underestimates.

Peripheral blood was drawn, approximately 9.7 milliliters per donor. Each sample gave at least 6.5 million isolated PBMCs. This clonotype was sampled from a woman in her 30s in good health. The V gene is TRBV20-1, the J gene TRBJ2-1; 7 nucleotides line up with TRBD1. The sample taken for sequencing was blood. The CDR3 spells CSARAGTAYNEQFF. CDR3 coding DNA: TGCAGTGCTAGAGCCGGGACAGCATACAATGAGCAGTTCTTC.